Listed below are T cell receptor beta chains from one sample, sequenced in a study of blood T cell repertoires in COVID-19. This table comes from immunoSEQ multiplex PCR, and its TCRdb copy is limited to in-frame clones, with some not included. In the table there are tens of thousands of clones, 75% to 90% of which are singletons. The sequencing sample was made of peripheral blood. The receptors were sampled from a woman of 80 years or more with active or convalescent COVID-19. The CDR3 runs from the conserved cysteine through the conserved F or W. Each record gives: D gene, V gene, J gene, clone size, CDR3 protein, CDR3 DNA. D genes are given only for firm matches. Only part of the rows carry a size: once, few, many, or a class if the clone is expanded.

>.|TRBV27|TRBJ1-5|once
CASSSPGREGNQPQHF
TGTGCCAGCAGTTCCCCCGGCAGGGAAGGTAATCAGCCCCAGCATTTT
>TRBD2|TRBV18|TRBJ2-1|.
CASSPGLAGAGNEQFF
TGTGCCAGCTCACCCGGGTTAGCGGGAGCAGGCAATGAGCAGTTCTTC
>.|TRBV4-3|TRBJ1-1|few
CASSQTTGNTEAFF
TGCGCCAGCAGCCAGACGACAGGGAACACTGAAGCTTTCTTT
>.|TRBV6-2/TRBV6-3|TRBJ1-1|.
CASSTDSEAFF
TGTGCCAGCAGTACGGACAGTGAAGCTTTCTTT
>.|TRBV7-2|TRBJ1-2|.
CASSPTRANYGYTF
TGTGCCAGCAGCCCCACAAGAGCGAACTATGGCTACACCTTC
>.|TRBV19|TRBJ2-5|.
CASRQGSETQYF
TGTGCCAGTAGACAGGGCTCAGAGACCCAGTACTTC
>TRBD1|TRBV9|TRBJ2-1|.
CASSVVGTGDNEQFF
TGTGCCAGCAGCGTTGTCGGGACAGGGGACAATGAGCAGTTCTTC
>TRBD1|TRBV27|TRBJ2-2|.
CASSPTGGAGGELFF
TGTGCCAGCAGTCCCACAGGGGGCGCGGGCGGGGAGCTGTTTTTT
>.|TRBV28|TRBJ1-4|.
CASSRGLMENEKLFF
TGTGCCAGCAGCCGCGGACTAATGGAAAATGAAAAACTGTTTTTT
>.|TRBV7-9|TRBJ1-5|once
CASSLAQGTYSNQPQHF
TGTGCCAGCAGCTTAGCACAGGGAACCTATAGCAATCAGCCCCAGCATTTT
>.|TRBV5-4|TRBJ1-5|.
CASSFLSSNQPQHF
TGTGCCAGCAGCTTCCTGTCTAGCAATCAGCCCCAGCATTTT
>TRBD1|TRBV28|TRBJ1-1|.
CASTVWTGGTEAFF
TGTGCCAGCACCGTCTGGACAGGTGGCACTGAAGCTTTCTTT
>TRBD1|TRBV19|TRBJ2-7|.
CASREQGISYEQYF
TGTGCCAGCAGAGAACAGGGGATCTCCTACGAGCAGTACTTC
>TRBD1|TRBV5-1|TRBJ1-1|.
CASSLGQGINTEAFF
TGCGCCAGCAGCTTGGGACAGGGGATAAACACTGAAGCTTTCTTT
>.|TRBV24-1|TRBJ2-7|.
CATIKGDGRYEQYF
TGTGCCACCATCAAGGGGGACGGCCGCTACGAGCAGTACTTC
>.|TRBV10-1|TRBJ2-3|few
CASLHRYTDTQYF
TGCGCCAGTTTACACCGATACACAGATACGCAGTATTTT
>TRBD1|TRBV5-8|TRBJ1-6|.
CASSMGQGNNSPLHF
TGTGCCAGCAGCATGGGACAGGGAAACAATTCACCCCTCCACTTT
>TRBD1|TRBV6-5|TRBJ1-1|.
CASRQTGDTEAFF
TGTGCCAGCAGGCAGACAGGGGACACTGAAGCTTTCTTT
>.|TRBV13|TRBJ1-2|.
CASSAQGGDYGYTF
TGTGCCAGCAGCGCTCAGGGAGGGGACTATGGCTACACCTTC
>TRBD1|TRBV19|TRBJ1-3|.
CASTDRGFGNTIYF
TGTGCCAGTACCGACAGGGGTTTTGGAAACACCATATATTTT
>TRBD1|TRBV28|TRBJ1-1|.
CASTLGQGWRRPQAFF
TGTGCCAGCACACTCGGACAGGGCTGGAGAAGACCTCAAGCTTTCTTT
>TRBD1|TRBV6-1|TRBJ1-1|.
CASSEDRGPGTEAFF
TGTGCCAGCAGTGAGGACAGGGGGCCTGGCACTGAAGCTTTCTTT
>.|TRBV2|TRBJ1-4|.
CASRGGTNEKLFF
TGTGCCAGCCGCGGGGGTACTAATGAAAAACTGTTTTTT
>.|TRBV5-7|TRBJ2-7|.
CASSFRSVVLAYEQYF
TGTGCCAGCAGCTTCAGGTCGGTTGTTCTCGCCTACGAGCAGTACTTC
>TRBD1|TRBV19|TRBJ2-3|.
CASSMTGTTDTQYF
TGTGCCAGTAGTATGACAGGGACCACAGATACGCAGTATTTT
>.|TRBV7-9|TRBJ2-1|.
CASSSGAYNEQFF
TGTGCCAGCAGCTCCGGGGCCTACAATGAGCAGTTCTTC
>.|TRBV29-1|TRBJ2-5|.
CSVATSGETQYF
TGCAGCGTTGCCACATCCGGGGAGACCCAGTACTTC
>.|TRBV11-2|TRBJ1-1|.
CASSFGSEGTRAFF
TGTGCCAGCAGCTTCGGGTCGGAGGGTACGCGAGCTTTCTTT
>.|TRBV5-6|TRBJ1-4|.
CASTPGSTSSEKLFF
TGTGCCAGCACCCCGGGGTCAACGTCTTCCGAAAAACTGTTTTTT
>.|TRBV7-2|TRBJ2-2|.
CASSLGQWPGELFF
TGTGCCAGCAGCTTAGGTCAGTGGCCCGGGGAGCTGTTTTTT
>.|TRBV5-1|TRBJ2-5|.
CASNRGLEAGGETQYF
TGCGCCAGCAACAGGGGGCTGGAAGCGGGAGGGGAGACCCAGTACTTC
>TRBD1|TRBV7-9|TRBJ2-5|.
CASSTRTGEETQYF
TGTGCCAGCAGCACCAGGACAGGGGAGGAGACCCAGTACTTC
>.|TRBV7-9|TRBJ1-2|.
CASSLEWGPNYGYTF
TGTGCCAGCAGCTTAGAATGGGGGCCTAACTATGGCTACACCTTC
>.|TRBV28|TRBJ1-5|.
CASSKPVGRDQPQHF
TGTGCCAGCAGCAAACCAGTTGGCAGGGATCAGCCCCAGCATTTT
>TRBD2|TRBV6-9|TRBJ2-2|.
CASRPGEESGREGTGELFF
TGTGCCAGCAGGCCGGGTGAGGAGAGCGGGAGGGAGGGGACCGGGGAGCTGTTTTTT
>TRBD1|TRBV19|TRBJ1-2|.
CASSPGQGRLYDRYTF
TGTGCCAGTAGCCCCGGACAGGGAAGATTGTACGATCGCTACACCTTC
>TRBD2|TRBV6-2/TRBV6-3|TRBJ2-3|.
CASSWSGAGELDTQYF
TGTGCCAGCAGCTGGTCTGGAGCGGGAGAACTAGATACGCAGTATTTT
>TRBD2|TRBV5-1|TRBJ2-7|.
CASSLDGDRTRKQYF
TGCGCCAGCAGCTTGGATGGGGATCGGACTAGGAAGCAGTACTTC
>.|TRBV5-4|TRBJ2-2|.
CASNLQGNTGELFF
TGTGCCAGCAACTTACAGGGGAACACCGGGGAGCTGTTTTTT
>TRBD2|TRBV24-1|TRBJ2-1|.
CATSERTSSYNEQFF
TGTGCCACCAGTGAAAGGACTAGCTCCTACAATGAGCAGTTCTTC
>TRBD1|TRBV4-2|TRBJ2-7|medium-sized
CASSHRTGGLSYEQYF
TGTGCCAGCAGCCACCGGACAGGGGGTCTCTCCTACGAGCAGTACTTC